These 29 T cell receptor beta chains share one sample of origin, sequenced in a study of blood T cell repertoires in COVID-19. Method: immunoSEQ multiplex PCR; TCRdb's copy keeps in-frame clones and lacks some. This sample has approximately 85,000 clones; approximately 90% occur once, and the top ten carry about 3%. The source material was peripheral blood. All receptors derive from a woman aged 45-59 years with active or convalescent COVID-19.

The chain has TRBV7-3 and TRBJ2-5; 7 positions match TRBD1. V dropped 5 bases and J dropped 3; count of bases not matched to a gene: 3. CDR1 is SGHTA, CDR2 FQGTGA, per germline. The CDR3 contains 13 residues. The CDR3 coding sequence is TGTGCCAGCAGCGCTACAGGGGAAGAGACCCAGTACTTC. Its protein product is CASSATGEETQYF.

A single count supports this clone. The rearrangement uses TRBV5-8 and TRBJ2-1; 7 bases are a match to TRBD1. The germline V gene encodes CDR1 SGHTS and CDR2 YDEGEE. V was pared by 4 bases and J by 15 bases, with 13 bases of the junction left unmatched. The CDR3 length is 13 residues. This chain's CDR3 is CASSLRQGYSPFF. The CDR3 bases are TGTGCCAGCAGCCTCCGACAGGGCTACTCACCGTTCTTC.

J is TRBJ1-4 and V is TRBV7-8; the match to TRBD1 covers 9 bases. V trimming: 3 bases; J trimming: 8 bases; junction bases outside the gene matches: 4. The germline CDR1 and CDR2 sequences are SGHVS and FQNEAQ. This CDR3 is built from 14 residues. The CDR3 sequence is CASSFGTGKEKLFF. CDR3 sequence (DNA): TGTGCCAGCAGCTTCGGGACAGGGAAAGAAAAACTGTTTTTT.

The V gene is TRBV7-2, the J gene TRBJ1-2, with D maybe TRBD1 (6 bases). V was cut by 3 bases and J by 8 bases, with 13 bases left in between. The CDR3 is made up of 13 amino acids. Germline V CDR1 and CDR2: SGHTA, FQGNSA. CDR3 sequence: CASSLGHPGGYTF. The CDR3 region has the DNA TGTGCCAGCAGCTTGGGACATCCAGGGGGCTACACCTTC.

This chain connects TRBV9 to TRBJ1-2; 11 bases are a match to TRBD1. The V segment lost 5 bases and the J segment 4 bases; nucleotides outside the gene matches: 7. CDR1 and CDR2 from the germline V gene are SGDLS and YYNGEE. The CDR3 is made up of 15 amino acids. CDR3 DNA: TGTGCCAGCAGTATAGGACAGGGGGCTTCCTATGGCTACACCTTC. Translating it yields CASSIGQGASYGYTF.

This clone appeared a few times. The rearrangement uses TRBV6-4 and TRBJ1-2; 9 nucleotides align to TRBD1. The V gene's germline CDR1 is MRHNA and CDR2 SNTAGT. The CDR3 length is 12 residues. V lost 3 bases and J lost 13; bases outside the gene matches: 6. CDR3 coding DNA: TGTGCCAGCAGTGAGGGGACAGGGTCACCCACCTTC. Protein product: CASSEGTGSPTF.

CDR3 sequence reads: CASSAPGETQYF. For the CDR3, the DNA is TGTGCCAGCAGCGCCCCCGGAGAGACCCAGTACTTC. This chain links TRBV9 with TRBJ2-5; no clear D gene. The germline CDR1 and CDR2 sequences are SGDLS and YYNGEE. The V end was cut by 3 bases, the J end by 4 bases, with 7 bases between. The CDR3 consists of 12 residues. Together with reference TRBV9 and TRBJ2-5, the CDR3 gives the full variable domain: DSGVTQTPKHLITATGQRVTLRCSPRSGDLSVYWYQQSLDQGLQFLIQYYNGEERAKGNILERFSAQQFPDLHSELNLSSLELGDSALYFCASSAPGETQYFGPGTRLLVL.

This clone has just one count. The genes are TRBV9 and TRBJ2-3; a possible D gene is TRBD2 (5 bases). Trimming took 2 bases from V and 2 from J, leaving 9 bases between them. The CDR3 loop spans 14 amino acids. Germline V gives CDR1 SGDLS, CDR2 YYNGEE. The CDR3 sequence is CASSVEGITDTQYF. The CDR3 bases are TGTGCCAGCAGCGTCGAGGGCATCACAGATACGCAGTATTTT. The whole variable domain, remainder taken from reference TRBV9 and TRBJ2-3, is DSGVTQTPKHLITATGQRVTLRCSPRSGDLSVYWYQQSLDQGLQFLIQYYNGEERAKGNILERFSAQQFPDLHSELNLSSLELGDSALYFCASSVEGITDTQYFGPGTRLTVL.

This chain links TRBV19 with TRBJ2-7; TRBD1 matches at 8 bases. Germline assignment: CDR1 LNHDA and CDR2 SQIVND (reference sequence). The CDR3 totals 17 residues. After removal of 4 bases from V and 1 base from J, the junction contained 12 bases not matched to a gene. The CDR3 sequence is CASSKTANRGFSYEQYF. The CDR3 nucleotides are TGTGCCAGTAGTAAGACCGCTAACAGGGGGTTTTCCTACGAGCAGTACTTC. Drawing the rest from reference TRBV19 and TRBJ2-7, the complete variable domain is DGGITQSPKYLFRKEGQNVTLSCEQNLNHDAMYWYRQDPGQGLRLIYYSQIVNDFQKGDIAEGYSVSREKKESFPLTVTSAQKNPTAFYLCASSKTANRGFSYEQYFGPGTRLTVT.

The rearrangement links TRBV5-1 to TRBJ2-7; 7 nucleotides match TRBD2. CDR3 length equals 14 residues. CDR1 and CDR2 from the germline V gene are SGHRS and YFSETQ. Trimming removed 0 bases from V and 5 bases from J; junction bases left unmatched: 5. CDR3 sequence (DNA): TGCGCCAGCAGCTTGGCGGGGGGAAACCACGAGCAGTACTTC. It codes for CASSLAGGNHEQYF.

The sample holds one count of this clone. The rearrangement joins TRBV12-3 or TRBV12-4 to TRBJ1-5; D not resolved. This CDR3 region has 13 residues. V was cut by 5 bases and J by 0 bases, with 5 bases left in between. The CDR3 sequence is CASSIHSNQPQHF. The CDR3 nucleotides are TGTGCCAGCAGTATCCATAGCAATCAGCCCCAGCATTTT.

The V and J genes are TRBV7-2 and TRBJ2-7; 9 nucleotides line up with TRBD2. Losses at the gene ends were 4 bases for V and 5 bases for J; bases not matched to a gene: 15. The germline V gene encodes CDR1 SGHTA and CDR2 FQGNSA. There are 17 residues in the CDR3. CDR3 protein: CASSYPAGGALTNEQYF. CDR3 bases: TGTGCCAGCAGCTATCCTGCGGGGGGGGCGCTAACCAACGAGCAGTACTTC.

The chain combines TRBV3-1 (or the pseudogene TRBV3-2) with TRBJ2-3; D is unresolved. Between the trimmed V and J ends, which lost 0 bases and 8 bases, there was a span of 9 bases. The germline V gene encodes CDR1 LGHDT and CDR2 YNNKEL (reference sequence). This CDR3 contains 13 residues. DNA of the CDR3: TGTGCCAGCAGCCAAGATGGTAGCAGTACGCAGTATTTT. Its protein product is CASSQDGSSTQYF.

Only one count was recorded for this clone. The chain links TRBV4-1 to TRBJ2-3, with 9 bases identical to TRBD2. This CDR3 is built from 15 residues. J lost 3 bases, V lost 4 bases, and 5 bases had no gene match. Germline-derived CDR1 and CDR2 are MGHRA and YSYEKL. CDR3 bases: TGCGCCAGCAGCCCAAGACTAGCGGAGACAGATACGCAGTATTTT. Its protein is CASSPRLAETDTQYF.

A word on this clone: The identical CDR3 is also encoded by other nucleotide sequences in the sample. This chain connects TRBV5-1 to TRBJ2-3, with D unclear. CDR1 and CDR2 (germline): SGHRS, YFSETQ. The CDR3 is made up of 14 amino acids. Trimming took 3 bases from V and 1 from J, leaving 9 bases between them. This CDR3 reads CASSSYRGTDTQYF. The CDR3 nucleotides read TGCGCCAGCAGCTCGTACCGGGGCACAGATACGCAGTATTTT.

This clone was recorded once. The chain combines TRBV11-2 with TRBJ1-2; D call uncertain. CDR1 is SGHAT, CDR2 FQNNGV, per germline. This CDR3 is built from 16 residues. Deletions cut 5 bases from V and 6 bases from J, with 22 bases between. The chain's CDR3 is CASSRYAAFGTNGYTF. The CDR3 region has the DNA TGTGCCAGCAGCCGGTATGCCGCATTTGGTACGAATGGCTACACCTTC.

This clone showed up many times. This chain links TRBV2 with TRBJ1-1; D is possibly TRBD1 (5 bases). The CDR3 is made up of 13 amino acids. From germline, CDR1 is SNHLY and CDR2 FYNNEI. V was pared by 4 bases and J by 12 bases, with 18 bases between. CDR3 sequence: CASSGPGERVPFF. CDR3 nucleotide sequence: TGTGCCAGCAGTGGGCCGGGGGAAAGGGTACCTTTCTTT. Together with reference TRBV2 and TRBJ1-1, the CDR3 gives the full variable domain: EPEVTQTPSHQVTQMGQEVILRCVPISNHLYFYWYRQILGQKVEFLVSFYNNEISEKSEIFDDQFSVERPDGSNFTLKIRSTKLEDSAMYFCASSGPGERVPFFGQGTRLTVV.

The V gene is TRBV5-1, the J gene TRBJ2-5; D not certain. The length of the CDR3 is 13 residues. The germline V gene encodes CDR1 SGHRS and CDR2 YFSETQ. V lost 1 base, J lost 5 bases, and 9 bases lay in between. This CDR3 is CASSLRSGETQYF. CDR3 nucleotides: TGCGCCAGCAGCTTGAGGTCCGGGGAGACCCAGTACTTC.

This clone was picked up one time. This chain connects TRBV20-1 to TRBJ1-1; no reliable D call. CDR1 is DFQATT and CDR2 is SNEGSKA in the germline V gene (reference sequence). The CDR3 is made up of 14 amino acids. V lost 3 bases and J 4 bases, leaving 15 bases between the germline ends. CDR3 sequence reads: CSASFSAGGTEAFF. As DNA, the CDR3 is TGCAGTGCTAGTTTTTCGGCAGGAGGCACTGAAGCTTTCTTT.

This chain links TRBV3-1 (or the pseudogene TRBV3-2) with TRBJ2-7, with D maybe TRBD1 (6 bases). The CDR3 spans 17 residues. Trimming cost V 3 bases and J 3 bases, with 21 bases left between them. CDR1 is LGHDT and CDR2 is YNNKEL in the germline V gene (reference sequence). CDR3 sequence (DNA): TGTGCCAGCAGCCATCACAACAGGGTACGAGTGTACTACGAGCAGTACTTC. Amino acid sequence: CASSHHNRVRVYYEQYF.

The CDR3 protein is CSVPRTPYGYTF. The CDR3 DNA sequence: TGCAGCGTACCAAGGACTCCATATGGCTACACCTTC. This chain joins TRBV29-1 and TRBJ1-2; D unclear. CDR3 length equals 12 residues. With 6 bases removed from V and 5 bases from J, the gap between germline ends came to 13 bases. Germline V lookup: CDR1 SQVTM, CDR2 ANQGSEA.

This clone has just a few counts. V usage is TRBV5-1 and J usage is TRBJ1-4, with 9 bases fitting TRBD1. The CDR3 has 14 residues. Germline CDR1 is SGHRS and CDR2 is YFSETQ. J was trimmed by 6 bases and V by 4 bases; bases with no gene match: 4. CDR3 sequence (DNA): TGCGCCAGCAGCGGGGGGACAGGGCATGAAAAACTGTTTTTT. It specifies CASSGGTGHEKLFF.

The chain uses TRBV6-2 or TRBV6-3 and TRBJ2-1; 11 bases fit TRBD2. After removal of 5 bases from V and 7 bases from J, the junction contained 7 bases not matched to a gene. This CDR3 has 15 residues. Germline V gene data show CDR1 as MNHEY and CDR2 as SVGEGT. The CDR3 loop is CASSPTLAGGNEQFF. DNA of the CDR3: TGTGCCAGCAGTCCCACTTTAGCGGGGGGGAATGAGCAGTTCTTC.

The CDR3 DNA sequence: TGTGCCAGCAGCTTACAAACAGGGGGGAACACTGAAGCTTTCTTT. It translates to CASSLQTGGNTEAFF. The chain uses TRBV5-4 and TRBJ1-1, with 8 nucleotides matching TRBD1. Looked up from germline, CDR1 is SGHNT and CDR2 is YYREEE (reference sequence). After removal of 2 bases from V and 1 base from J, the junction contained 4 bases not matched to a gene. This CDR3 comprises 15 residues.

Worth noting for this clone: Other DNA sequences within the sample encode an identical CDR3. This chain joins TRBV12-3 or TRBV12-4 and TRBJ1-2, with D hard to call. Trimming removed 5 bases from V and 4 bases from J, with 11 bases in between. The CDR3 loop spans 13 amino acids. CDR3 residues: CASSPRDSYGYTF. CDR3 nucleotide sequence: TGTGCCAGCAGTCCGAGGGATTCCTATGGCTACACCTTC.

The chain couples TRBV7-9 to TRBJ1-2; 7 positions match TRBD1. CDR1 is SEHNR and CDR2 is FQNEAQ in the germline V gene (reference sequence). The CDR3 is 12 amino acids. V shed 5 bases, J shed 8 bases, and the junction held 5 bases outside the gene matches. CDR3 loop: CASSPLTGGYTF. The CDR3 DNA follows: TGTGCCAGCAGCCCCCTGACAGGGGGCTACACCTTC.

The chain uses TRBV7-2 and TRBJ1-2, with D possibly being TRBD1 (5 bases). The CDR3 sequence is 14 residues long. V was cut by 6 bases and J by 0 bases, with 11 bases left in between. Germline V gene data show CDR1 as SGHTA and CDR2 as FQGNSA. In nucleotides, the CDR3 is TGTGCCAGCAGGTCGGGGGGGGCTAACTATGGCTACACCTTC. Protein sequence: CASRSGGANYGYTF.

The CDR3 region has the DNA TGTGCCAGCATAGCGGGACTCCGGGAGACCCAGTACTTC. It is translated as CASIAGLRETQYF. The rearrangement joins TRBV6-5 to TRBJ2-5; 8 bases match TRBD2. The CDR3 covers 13 residues. Germline CDR1 and CDR2: MNHEY and SVGAGI. V was pared by 7 bases and J by 5 bases, with 6 bases of the junction left unmatched.

The chain employs TRBV6-5 and TRBJ2-7; D perhaps matches TRBD1 (5 bases). V was pared by 5 bases and J by 1 base, with 12 bases between. The CDR3 covers 14 residues. Germline V lookup: CDR1 MNHEY, CDR2 SVGAGI. The CDR3 coding sequence is TGTGCCAGCAGTCTTCGAGACAGATCCTACGAGCAGTACTTC. Its protein is CASSLRDRSYEQYF.